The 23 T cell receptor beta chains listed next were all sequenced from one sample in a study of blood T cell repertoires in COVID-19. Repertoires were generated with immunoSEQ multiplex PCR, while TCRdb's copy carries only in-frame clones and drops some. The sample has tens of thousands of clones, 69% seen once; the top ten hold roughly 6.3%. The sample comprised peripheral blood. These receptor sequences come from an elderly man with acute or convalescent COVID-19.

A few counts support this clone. The CDR3 sequence is CASSKLGAGTGVNEQFF. CDR3 in DNA: TGTGCCAGCAGCAAACTGGGGGCCGGGACAGGGGTCAATGAGCAGTTCTTC. The chain links TRBV21-1 to TRBJ2-1; the D call in the table, TRBD1, was not verified against the DNA. TRBV21-1 is a listed pseudogene. The CDR3 is 17 amino acids.

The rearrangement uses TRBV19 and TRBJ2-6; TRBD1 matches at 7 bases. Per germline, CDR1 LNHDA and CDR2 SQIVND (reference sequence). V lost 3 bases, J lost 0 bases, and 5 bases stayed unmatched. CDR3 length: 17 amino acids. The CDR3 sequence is CASSIGQESSGANVLTF. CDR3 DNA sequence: TGTGCCAGTAGTATCGGACAGGAGTCCTCTGGGGCCAACGTCCTGACTTTC.

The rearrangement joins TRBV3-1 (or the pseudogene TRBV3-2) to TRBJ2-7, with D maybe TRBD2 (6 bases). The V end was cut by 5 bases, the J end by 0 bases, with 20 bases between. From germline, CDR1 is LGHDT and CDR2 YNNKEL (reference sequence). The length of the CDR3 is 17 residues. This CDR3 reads CASSGARGPSFSYEQYF. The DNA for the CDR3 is TGTGCCAGCAGCGGAGCGCGGGGCCCTTCTTTCTCCTACGAGCAGTACTTC.

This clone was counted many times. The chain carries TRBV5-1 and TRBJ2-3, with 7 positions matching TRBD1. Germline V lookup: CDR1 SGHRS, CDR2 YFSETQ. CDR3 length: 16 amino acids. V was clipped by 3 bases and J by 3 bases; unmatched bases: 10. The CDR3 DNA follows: TGCGCCAGCAGCTCGGCCCTCCTACAGGGGACAGATACGCAGTATTTT. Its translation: CASSSALLQGTDTQYF. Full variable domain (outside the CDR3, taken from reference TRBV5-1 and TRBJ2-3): KAGVTQTPRYLIKTRGQQVTLSCSPISGHRSVSWYQQTPGQGLQFLFEYFSETQRNKGNFPGRFSGRQFSNSRSEMNVSTLELGDSALYLCASSSALLQGTDTQYFGPGTRLTVL.

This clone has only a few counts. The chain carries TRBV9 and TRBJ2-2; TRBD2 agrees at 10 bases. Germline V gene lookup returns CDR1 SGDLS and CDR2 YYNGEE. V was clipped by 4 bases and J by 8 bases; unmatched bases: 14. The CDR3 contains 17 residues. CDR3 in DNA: TGTGCCAGCAGCCCGGGCGGGCTAGCGGGAGTGGGGGGGGAGCTGTTTTTT. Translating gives CASSPGGLAGVGGELFF. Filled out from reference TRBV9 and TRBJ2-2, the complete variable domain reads DSGVTQTPKHLITATGQRVTLRCSPRSGDLSVYWYQQSLDQGLQFLIQYYNGEERAKGNILERFSAQQFPDLHSELNLSSLELGDSALYFCASSPGGLAGVGGELFFGEGSRLTVL.

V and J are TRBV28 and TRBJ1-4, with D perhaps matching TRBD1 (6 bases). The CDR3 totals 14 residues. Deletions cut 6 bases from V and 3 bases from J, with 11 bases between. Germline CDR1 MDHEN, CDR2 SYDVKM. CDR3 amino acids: CASSEGDSNEKLFF. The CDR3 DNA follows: TGTGCCAGCAGCGAGGGGGATTCTAATGAAAAACTGTTTTTT.

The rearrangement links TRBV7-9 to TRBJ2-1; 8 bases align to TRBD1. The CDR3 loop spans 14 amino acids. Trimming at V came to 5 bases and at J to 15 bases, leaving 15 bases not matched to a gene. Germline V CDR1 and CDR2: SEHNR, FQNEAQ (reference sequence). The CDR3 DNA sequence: TGTGCCAGCAGCCTCGGGACAGGTAGCCATAGGGGGTTCTTC. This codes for CASSLGTGSHRGFF. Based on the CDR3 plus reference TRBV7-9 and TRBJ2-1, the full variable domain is DTGVSQNPRHKITKRGQNVTFRCDPISEHNRLYWYRQTLGQGPEFLTYFQNEAQLEKSRLLSDRFSAERPKGSFSTLEIQRTEQGDSAMYLCASSLGTGSHRGFFGPGTRLTVL.

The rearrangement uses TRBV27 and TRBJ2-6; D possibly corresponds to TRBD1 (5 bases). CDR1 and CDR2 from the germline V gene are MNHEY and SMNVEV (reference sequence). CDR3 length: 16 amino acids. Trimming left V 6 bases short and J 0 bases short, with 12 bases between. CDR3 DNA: TGTGCCAGCAGCCCCTCCAGGGTCTCTGGGGCCAACGTCCTGACTTTC. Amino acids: CASSPSRVSGANVLTF.

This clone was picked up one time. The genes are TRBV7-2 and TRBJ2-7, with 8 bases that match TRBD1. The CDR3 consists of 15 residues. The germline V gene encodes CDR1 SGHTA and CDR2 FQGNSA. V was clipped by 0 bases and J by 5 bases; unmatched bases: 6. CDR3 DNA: TGTGCCAGCAGCTTAGCAGTGACAGGGGCGGACGAGCAGTACTTC. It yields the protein CASSLAVTGADEQYF.

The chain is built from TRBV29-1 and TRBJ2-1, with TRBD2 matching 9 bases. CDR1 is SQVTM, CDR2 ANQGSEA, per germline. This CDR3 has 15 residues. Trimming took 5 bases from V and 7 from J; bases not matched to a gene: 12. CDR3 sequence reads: CSVNGGGALQNEQFF. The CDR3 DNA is TGCAGCGTTAACGGCGGGGGGGCTCTTCAAAATGAGCAGTTCTTC.

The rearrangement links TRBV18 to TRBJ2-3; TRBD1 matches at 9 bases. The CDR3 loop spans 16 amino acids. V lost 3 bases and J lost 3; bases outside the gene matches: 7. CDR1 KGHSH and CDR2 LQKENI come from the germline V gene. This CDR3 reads CASSPIPGQGTDTQYF. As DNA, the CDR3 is TGTGCCAGCTCACCCATCCCGGGACAGGGTACAGATACGCAGTATTTT.

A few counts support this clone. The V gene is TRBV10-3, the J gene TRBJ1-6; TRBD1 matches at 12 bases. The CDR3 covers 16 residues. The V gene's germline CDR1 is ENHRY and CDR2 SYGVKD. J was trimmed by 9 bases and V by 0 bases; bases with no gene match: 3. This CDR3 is CAISESGTGGSSPLHF. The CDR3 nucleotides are TGTGCCATCAGTGAGTCAGGGACAGGGGGCAGTTCACCCCTCCACTTT.

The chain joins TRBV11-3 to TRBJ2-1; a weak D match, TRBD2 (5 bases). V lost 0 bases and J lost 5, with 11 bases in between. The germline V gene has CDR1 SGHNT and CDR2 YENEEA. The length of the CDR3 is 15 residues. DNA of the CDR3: TGTGCCAGCAGCTTAGATGGTAGCGAGAACAATGAGCAGTTCTTC. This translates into CASSLDGSENNEQFF.

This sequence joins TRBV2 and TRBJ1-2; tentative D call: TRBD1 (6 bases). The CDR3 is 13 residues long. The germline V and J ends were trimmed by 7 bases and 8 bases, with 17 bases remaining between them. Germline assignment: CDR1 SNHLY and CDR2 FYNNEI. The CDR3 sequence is CASKPGEVPGYTF. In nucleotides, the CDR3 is TGTGCCAGCAAACCAGGGGAAGTACCGGGCTACACCTTC. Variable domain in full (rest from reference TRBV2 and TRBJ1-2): EPEVTQTPSHQVTQMGQEVILRCVPISNHLYFYWYRQILGQKVEFLVSFYNNEISEKSEIFDDQFSVERPDGSNFTLKIRSTKLEDSAMYFCASKPGEVPGYTFGSGTRLTVV.

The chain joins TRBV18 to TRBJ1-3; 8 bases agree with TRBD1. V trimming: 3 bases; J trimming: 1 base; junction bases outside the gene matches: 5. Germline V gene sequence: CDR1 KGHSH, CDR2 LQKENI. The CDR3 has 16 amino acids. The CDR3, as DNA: TGTGCCAGCTCACCGACTCAGGGGGCTTCTGGAAACACCATATATTTT. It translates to CASSPTQGASGNTIYF.

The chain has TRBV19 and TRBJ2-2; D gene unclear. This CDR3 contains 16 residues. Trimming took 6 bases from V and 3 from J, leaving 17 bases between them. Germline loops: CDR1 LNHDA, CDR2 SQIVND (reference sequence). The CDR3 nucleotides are TGTGCCAGTAGCCCTAAGGAGCAGTACTACACCGGGGAGCTGTTTTTT. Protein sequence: CASSPKEQYYTGELFF.

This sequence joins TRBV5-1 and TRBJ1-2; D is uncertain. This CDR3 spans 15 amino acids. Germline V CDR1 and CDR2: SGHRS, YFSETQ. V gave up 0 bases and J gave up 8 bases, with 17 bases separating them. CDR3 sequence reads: CASSLDPPGEWGYTF. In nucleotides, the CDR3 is TGCGCCAGCAGCTTGGATCCCCCCGGGGAATGGGGCTACACCTTC.

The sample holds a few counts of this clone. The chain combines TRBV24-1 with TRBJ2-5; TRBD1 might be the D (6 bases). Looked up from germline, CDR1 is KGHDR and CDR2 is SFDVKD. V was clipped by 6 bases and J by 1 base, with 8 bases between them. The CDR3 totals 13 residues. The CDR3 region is CATSKQGQETQYF. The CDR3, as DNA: TGTGCCACCAGTAAACAGGGCCAAGAGACCCAGTACTTC.

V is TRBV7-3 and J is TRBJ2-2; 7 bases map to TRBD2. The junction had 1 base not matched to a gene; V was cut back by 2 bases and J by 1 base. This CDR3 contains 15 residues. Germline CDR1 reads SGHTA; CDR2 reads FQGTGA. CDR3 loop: CASSLAGVNTGELFF. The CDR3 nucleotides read TGTGCCAGCAGCTTAGCGGGGGTGAACACCGGGGAGCTGTTTTTT.

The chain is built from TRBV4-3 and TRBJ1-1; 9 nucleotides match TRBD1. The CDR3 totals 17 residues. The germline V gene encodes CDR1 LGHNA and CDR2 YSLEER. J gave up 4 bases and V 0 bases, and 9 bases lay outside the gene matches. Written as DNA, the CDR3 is TGCGCCAGCAGCCAAGAAGCACAGGGGGCTTGGGGCACTGAAGCTTTCTTT. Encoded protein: CASSQEAQGAWGTEAFF.

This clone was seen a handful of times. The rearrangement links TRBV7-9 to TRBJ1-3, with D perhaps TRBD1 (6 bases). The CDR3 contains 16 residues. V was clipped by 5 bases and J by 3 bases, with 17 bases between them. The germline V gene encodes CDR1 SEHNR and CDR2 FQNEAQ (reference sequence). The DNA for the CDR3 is TGTGCCAGCAGCCCTTTCTCGGGGGGCTTTGGAAACACCATATATTTT. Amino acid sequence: CASSPFSGGFGNTIYF.

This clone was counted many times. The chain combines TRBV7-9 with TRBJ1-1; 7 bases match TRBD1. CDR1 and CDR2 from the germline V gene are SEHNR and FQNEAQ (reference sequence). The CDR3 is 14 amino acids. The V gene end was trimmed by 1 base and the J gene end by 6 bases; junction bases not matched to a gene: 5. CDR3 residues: CASSLGPGGPEAFF. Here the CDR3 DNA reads TGTGCCAGCAGCTTAGGTCCAGGGGGGCCTGAAGCTTTCTTT.

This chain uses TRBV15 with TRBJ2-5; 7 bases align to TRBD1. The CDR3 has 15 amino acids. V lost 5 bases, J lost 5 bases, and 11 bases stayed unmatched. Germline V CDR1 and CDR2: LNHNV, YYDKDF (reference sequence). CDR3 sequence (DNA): TGTGCCACCAGCTCCCAGACAGGGTCTTTCGAGACCCAGTACTTC. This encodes CATSSQTGSFETQYF. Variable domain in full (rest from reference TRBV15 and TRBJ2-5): DAMVIQNPRYQVTQFGKPVTLSCSQTLNHNVMYWYQQKSSQAPKLLFHYYDKDFNNEADTPDNFQSRRPNTSFCFLDIRSPGLGDTAMYLCATSSQTGSFETQYFGPGTRLLVL.